This T cell receptor (beta chain) was documented in a study of response to subunit inactivated influenza vaccine. Study-level points and caveats: T cells newly recruited by each seasonal influenza vaccination are few, the authors suggested.

This clonotype was seen ten or more times. No antigen is known for it. TCRdb processed the RT-PCR reads anew with MiXCR; each CDR3 protein has one entry. The sample has hundreds of thousands of distinct CDR3 sequences, about 18% seen once. This CDR3 region has 15 residues. The germline gives CDR1 SGHAT, CDR2 FQNNGV. The junction had 6 bases not matched to a gene; V was cut back by 2 bases and J by 6 bases. The chain recombines TRBV11-2 with TRBJ2-1, with 8 nucleotides matching TRBD1. The sequencing here drew on PBMCs from blood, taken more than 4 days after vaccination. The TCR comes from a man aged 50 to 60 who received an inactivated influenza vaccine. The CDR3 here is CASSLRTGPGNEQFF. The CDR3 coding sequence is TGTGCCAGCAGCTTACGGACAGGGCCAGGCAATGAGCAGTTCTTC. The entire variable domain, with the rest obtained from reference TRBV11-2 and TRBJ2-1, is as follows: EAGVAQSPRYKIIEKRQSVAFWCNPISGHATLYWYQQILGQGPKLLIQFQNNGVVDDSQLPKDRFSAERLKGVDSTLKIQPAKLEDSAVYLCASSLRTGPGNEQFFGPGTRLTVL.